These 18 T cell receptor beta chains were all obtained from the same sample, sequenced in a study of shared clonotypes between healthy human individuals. The table came from immunoSEQ multiplex PCR; TCRdb's copy has only in-frame clones and leaves some out. The sample carries 2 million to 2.5 million clones, 90% to 95% recorded once. Material: naive CD4+ T cells from PBMCs. The subset: CD45RA+ positively selected. The receptors originated from a man younger than 35 in good health. Some clones in this sample may be carry-over from other donors' samples.

The chain joins TRBV5-1 to TRBJ1-1; 7 bases agree with TRBD1. V gave up 4 bases and J gave up 0 bases; unmatched junction bases: 6. CDR1 SGHRS and CDR2 YFSETQ come from the germline V gene. CDR3 length: 15 residues. For the CDR3, the DNA is TGCGCCAGCAGCACCGCGGGACAGATGAACACTGAAGCTTTCTTT. This encodes CASSTAGQMNTEAFF.

On this clone: The sample contains more than one DNA sequence encoding this CDR3. This chain links TRBV7-3 with TRBJ2-1, with 10 bases fitting TRBD2. CDR1 is SGHTA and CDR2 is FQGTGA in the germline V gene. V was clipped by 5 bases and J by 5 bases; unmatched bases: 9. The CDR3 sequence is 16 residues long. This CDR3 is CASSPPGTSANNEQFF. In nucleotides, the CDR3 is TGTGCCAGCAGCCCCCCGGGGACTAGCGCTAACAATGAGCAGTTCTTC.

The chain recombines TRBV29-1 with TRBJ1-1; 7 bases match TRBD1. Per germline, CDR1 SQVTM and CDR2 ANQGSEA. The V segment lost 7 bases and the J segment 4 bases; nucleotides outside the gene matches: 9. This CDR3 contains 13 residues. This CDR3 reads CSAYDRAVTEAFF. CDR3 DNA sequence: TGCAGCGCCTACGACAGGGCTGTCACTGAAGCTTTCTTT.

The rearrangement uses TRBV7-2 and TRBJ2-3, with 7 bases aligning to TRBD2. The trim removed 0 bases at V and 1 base at J, leaving 7 bases unmatched. The CDR3 is 17 amino acids. CDR1 and CDR2 from the germline V gene are SGHTA and FQGNSA. CDR3 DNA sequence: TGTGCCAGCAGCTTAGCGCGCGGGAGAGGTCGCACAGATACGCAGTATTTT. Protein: CASSLARGRGRTDTQYF.

The chain uses TRBV4-3 and TRBJ2-3; 7 bases align to TRBD2. V dropped 1 base and J dropped 1; count of bases not matched to a gene: 5. This CDR3 comprises 16 residues. The germline gives CDR1 LGHNA, CDR2 YSLEER. In nucleotides, the CDR3 is TGCGCCAGCAGCCAAGGAAGCGGGATGCGCACAGATACGCAGTATTTT. Protein: CASSQGSGMRTDTQYF.

On this clone: Other DNA sequences in the sample encode the same CDR3. CDR3 nucleotides: TGTGCCTGGAGTGTGACGGGAGGGCCCTACGAGCAGTACTTC. It specifies CAWSVTGGPYEQYF. V is TRBV30 and J is TRBJ2-7, with 8 bases that match TRBD2. J gave up 2 bases and V 0 bases, and 3 bases lay outside the gene matches. From germline, CDR1 is GTSNPN and CDR2 SVGIG (reference sequence). The CDR3 extends over 14 amino acids.

The rearrangement joins TRBV7-9 to TRBJ1-2, with a weak D call TRBD1 (5 bases). Per germline, CDR1 SEHNR and CDR2 FQNEAQ (reference sequence). The CDR3 covers 13 residues. Trimming left V 7 bases short and J 6 bases short, with 15 bases between. The CDR3 loop is CASIQVVGDGYTF. CDR3 bases: TGTGCCAGCATCCAAGTGGTAGGGGATGGCTACACCTTC.

V usage is TRBV30 and J usage is TRBJ2-1, with 12 bases lining up with TRBD2. CDR1 and CDR2 (germline): GTSNPN, SVGIG (reference sequence). Trimming cost V 7 bases and J 0 bases; bases outside gene matches: 10. This CDR3 spans 17 amino acids. The CDR3 coding sequence is TGTGCCTTAAAAGGACTAGCGGGGCCGAGCTCCTACAATGAGCAGTTCTTC. As protein: CALKGLAGPSSYNEQFF.

The rearrangement uses TRBV27 and TRBJ2-3; D unresolved. CDR1 and CDR2 from the germline V gene are MNHEY and SMNVEV (reference sequence). Deletions cut 6 bases from V and 1 base from J, with 8 bases between. The CDR3 consists of 13 residues. The CDR3: CASRPGGTDTQYF. The CDR3 DNA reads TGTGCCAGCAGGCCCGGCGGCACAGATACGCAGTATTTT.

The chain joins TRBV5-6 to TRBJ2-1; 7 positions match TRBD2. The germline V gene has CDR1 SGHDT and CDR2 YYEEEE. V shed 5 bases, J shed 7 bases, and the junction held 9 bases outside the gene matches. The CDR3 runs 14 residues. This chain's CDR3 is CASSGGVERNEQFF. In DNA form, the CDR3 reads TGTGCCAGCAGTGGGGGGGTGGAACGGAATGAGCAGTTCTTC.

In regard to this clone: This same CDR3 is encoded by further DNA sequences in the sample. V gene TRBV7-2 combines with J gene TRBJ2-5; weak D call: TRBD2 (6 bases). The germline V gene encodes CDR1 SGHTA and CDR2 FQGNSA. CDR3 length: 12 amino acids. Trimming pared 3 bases from V and 5 bases from J, leaving 7 bases between. CDR3 sequence (DNA): TGTGCCAGCAGCTTTGGGACTGAGACCCAGTACTTC. It specifies CASSFGTETQYF.

The chain is built from TRBV6-1 and TRBJ2-1; 11 bases map to TRBD2. Germline assignment: CDR1 MNHNS and CDR2 SASEGT. Trimming cost V 5 bases and J 12 bases; bases outside gene matches: 12. The CDR3 totals 15 residues. CDR3 in DNA: TGTGCCAGCAGTCCGATTATAGCGGGAGGGCCTTGGCAGTTCTTC. Protein sequence: CASSPIIAGGPWQFF.

Details on this clone: This specimen includes other DNA sequences encoding the same CDR3. The V call is TRBV28, the J call TRBJ2-5; D gene ambiguous. The CDR3 sequence is 13 residues long. V lost 5 bases and J 0 bases, leaving 7 bases between the germline ends. CDR1 is MDHEN, CDR2 SYDVKM, per germline. In nucleotides, the CDR3 is TGTGCCAGCAGTCTAACGTACCAAGAGACCCAGTACTTC. Translating gives CASSLTYQETQYF.

This chain joins TRBV7-2 and TRBJ2-7; 10 positions match TRBD2. Trimming at V came to 0 bases and at J to 2 bases, leaving 1 base not matched to a gene. Germline CDR1 is SGHTA and CDR2 is FQGNSA. CDR3 length equals 15 residues. This CDR3 is CASSLALAGTYEQYF. Written as DNA, the CDR3 is TGTGCCAGCAGCTTAGCACTAGCGGGGACCTACGAGCAGTACTTC.

The chain carries TRBV25-1 and TRBJ2-5; D may be TRBD2 (5 bases). V gave up 8 bases and J gave up 5 bases, with 15 bases separating them. Germline V lookup: CDR1 MGHDK, CDR2 SYGVNS. This CDR3 contains 13 residues. In DNA, the CDR3 is TGTGCCAGCCTGAGCAGTGGGGAGGAGACCCAGTACTTC. Encoded protein: CASLSSGEETQYF.

This clone was detected only a few times. The V gene is TRBV10-3, the J gene TRBJ1-3, with 10 bases matching TRBD1. There are 14 residues in the CDR3. The germline V gene encodes CDR1 ENHRY and CDR2 SYGVKD. V dropped 2 bases and J dropped 7; count of bases not matched to a gene: 2. The CDR3 here is CAISERGQGNTIYF. CDR3 DNA sequence: TGTGCCATCAGTGAGAGGGGACAGGGGAACACCATATATTTT.

The genes are TRBV9 and TRBJ2-5; possible D gene TRBD2, 6 bases. This CDR3 has 16 amino acids. V dropped 4 bases and J dropped 9 bases, with 25 bases sitting between them. Per the germline V gene, CDR1 is SGDLS and CDR2 is YYNGEE. This CDR3 reads CASSPPEGLRVSAQYF. As DNA, the CDR3 is TGTGCCAGCAGCCCTCCGGAGGGACTCAGAGTTTCGGCCCAGTACTTC.

V gene TRBV5-1 combines with J gene TRBJ2-3; 7 nucleotides align to TRBD1. After removal of 3 bases from V and 3 bases from J, the junction contained 13 bases not matched to a gene. The CDR3 covers 17 residues. CDR1 is SGHRS and CDR2 is YFSETQ in the germline V gene. In nucleotides, the CDR3 is TGCGCCAGCAGCTCCCAACCACTGACAGGGAATACAGATACGCAGTATTTT. Translated: CASSSQPLTGNTDTQYF.